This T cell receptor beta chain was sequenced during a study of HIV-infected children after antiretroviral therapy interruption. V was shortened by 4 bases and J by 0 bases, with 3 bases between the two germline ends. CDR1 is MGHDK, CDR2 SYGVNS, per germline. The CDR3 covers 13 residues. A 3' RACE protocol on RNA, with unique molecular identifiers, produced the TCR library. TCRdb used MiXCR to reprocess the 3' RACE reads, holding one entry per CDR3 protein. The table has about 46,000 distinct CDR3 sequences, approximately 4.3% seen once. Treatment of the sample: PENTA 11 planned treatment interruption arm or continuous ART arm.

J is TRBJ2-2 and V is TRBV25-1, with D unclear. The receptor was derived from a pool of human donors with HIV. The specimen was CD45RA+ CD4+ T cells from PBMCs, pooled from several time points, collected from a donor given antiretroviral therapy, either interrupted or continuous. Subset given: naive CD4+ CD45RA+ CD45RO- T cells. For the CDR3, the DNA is TGTGCCAGCAGTGGGGCGAACACCGGGGAGCTGTTTTTT. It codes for CASSGANTGELFF.